Listed below are T cell receptor beta chains from one sample, sequenced in a study of identical twins. TCRdb re-called the 5' RACE reads through MiXCR, storing one row per CDR3 protein. The sample records 1.5 million to 2 million distinct CDR3 sequences, 25% to 35% being singletons. The sequencing sample was made of cord blood. The receptor set was obtained from a newborn girl in good health. CDR3s include the opening cysteine and the closing phenylalanine or tryptophan. Each record gives: J gene, D gene, clone size, V gene, CDR3 protein, CDR3 DNA. The D gene is left open where the match is weak. Clone size is not always given. Where it is, it says once, few, many or a class for expanded clones.

TRBJ2-5,TRBD2,many,TRBV12-3/TRBV12-4,CASSYLAERGETQYF,TGTGCCAGCAGTTACCTAGCGGAGAGGGGAGAGACCCAGTACTTC
TRBJ2-7,.,.,TRBV4-2,CASSQDARGDEQYF,TGTGCCAGCAGCCAAGATGCCCGAGGGGATGAGCAGTACTTC
TRBJ2-7,TRBD1,.,TRBV7-2,CAGSQRQGAYEQYF,TGTGCCGGCAGCCAACGACAGGGCGCCTACGAGCAGTACTTC
TRBJ2-7,.,many,TRBV12-3/TRBV12-4,CASSPRGYYEQYF,TGTGCCAGCAGTCCGAGGGGTTACTACGAGCAGTACTTC
TRBJ1-5,TRBD1,.,TRBV20-1,CSARDRQGADQPQHF,TGCAGTGCTAGAGATCGACAGGGGGCAGATCAGCCCCAGCATTTT
TRBJ1-2,.,.,TRBV5-1,CASNWRVGPYGYTF,TGCGCCAGCAACTGGAGGGTGGGGCCCTATGGCTACACCTTC
TRBJ1-5,.,.,TRBV7-2,CASSRGGRSNQPQHF,TGTGCCAGCAGCCGAGGGGGACGGAGCAATCAGCCCCAGCATTTT
TRBJ2-7,.,once,TRBV11-2,CASSLVTYQYF,TGTGCCAGCAGCTTAGTCACATACCAGTACTTC
TRBJ2-1,.,.,TRBV20-1,CSARDLRLLPDQQFF,TGCAGTGCTAGAGATCTACGCCTACTCCCGGATCAACAGTTCTTC
TRBJ2-4,.,.,TRBV27,CASSPRDRSYKQYF,TGTGCCAGCAGTCCACGGGACCGCTCCTACAAGCAGTACTTC
TRBJ1-1,.,.,TRBV6-1,CASSEAGGRTNTEAFF,TGTGCCAGCAGTGAAGCGGGGGGGAGGACGAACACTGAAGCTTTCTTT
TRBJ1-5,TRBD1,.,TRBV19,CATTWTGGYQPQHF,TGTGCCACTACGTGGACAGGGGGCTATCAGCCCCAGCATTTT
TRBJ1-4,TRBD1,few,TRBV24-1,CATVQGCNEKLFF,TGTGCCACGGTACAGGGGTGTAATGAAAAACTGTTTTTT
TRBJ1-2,.,.,TRBV15,CATSRLGGSYGYTF,TGTGCCACCAGCAGATTAGGCGGTTCCTATGGCTACACCTTC
TRBJ2-7,.,.,TRBV20-1,CSARLASTYNEQYF,TGCAGTGCTAGATTAGCGTCTACCTACAATGAGCAGTACTTC
TRBJ2-3,.,few,TRBV20-1,CSASPSSVAARPKGTQYF,TGCAGTGCTAGCCCTTCGTCGGTAGCAGCCCGCCCAAAGGGTACGCAGTATTTT
TRBJ2-1,TRBD1,.,TRBV3-1,CASSQEVGTGDYNEQFF,TGTGCCAGCAGCCAAGAAGTTGGGACAGGGGACTACAATGAGCAGTTCTTC
TRBJ1-2,TRBD1,.,TRBV13,CASSHRKGAGGYGYTF,TGTGCCAGCAGTCACCGAAAGGGGGCAGGGGGCTATGGCTACACCTTC
TRBJ2-7,.,.,TRBV12-3/TRBV12-4,CASSRGGGTRSYEQYF,TGTGCCAGCAGTAGGGGGGGCGGCACTCGCTCCTACGAGCAGTACTTC
TRBJ1-1,.,few,TRBV7-2,CASSLLGLTEAFF,TGTGCCAGCAGCTTACTGGGGCTCACTGAAGCTTTCTTT
TRBJ2-7,.,many,TRBV4-2,CASSQNLRDVSYEQYF,TGTGCCAGCAGCCAAAATCTGCGAGACGTTTCCTACGAGCAGTACTTC
TRBJ2-7,.,.,TRBV6-4,CATRGGVAPSPYEQYF,TGTGCCACCCGAGGGGGAGTAGCCCCTTCTCCCTACGAGCAGTACTTC
TRBJ2-3,TRBD1,.,TRBV30,CAWSIRQLPGGDTQYF,TGTGCCTGGAGTATAAGACAGTTACCAGGGGGAGATACGCAGTATTTT
TRBJ1-1,TRBD1,few,TRBV12-3/TRBV12-4,CASSPRPTGVGKTEAFF,TGTGCCAGCAGTCCTCGCCCGACAGGGGTGGGGAAAACTGAAGCTTTCTTT
TRBJ2-3,.,once,TRBV2,CAGTSYGLRDSTDTQYF,TGTGCCGGCACCTCTTATGGGCTCCGGGACAGCACAGATACGCAGTATTTT
TRBJ2-4,.,.,TRBV28,CASSPFRVIAKNIQYF,TGTGCCAGCAGCCCCTTCCGGGTTATAGCCAAAAACATTCAGTACTTC
TRBJ1-1,.,few,TRBV7-9,CASSARRKNTEAFF,TGTGCCAGCAGCGCCCGACGGAAGAACACTGAAGCTTTCTTT
TRBJ2-7,.,few,TRBV6-4,CASEVGRVTYPSYEQYF,TGTGCCAGCGAAGTGGGCAGGGTTACCTATCCCTCCTACGAGCAGTACTTC
TRBJ2-3,.,few,TRBV28,CASSSSAREGTDTQYF,TGTGCCAGCAGTTCATCCGCCAGGGAAGGCACAGATACGCAGTATTTT
TRBJ2-1,.,few,TRBV28,CASQTRPNEQFF,TGTGCCAGCCAAACACGACCCAATGAGCAGTTCTTC
TRBJ1-1,.,.,TRBV4-1,CASSPVLSGTTEAFF,TGCGCCAGCAGCCCCGTGCTTTCGGGGACCACTGAAGCTTTCTTT
TRBJ1-2,TRBD1,.,TRBV7-9,CASSLASSLGRGRGYTF,TGTGCCAGCAGCTTAGCTTCAAGCTTGGGCAGGGGGCGTGGCTACACCTTC
TRBJ1-2,TRBD1,many,TRBV10-3,CAISESGTANYGYTF,TGTGCCATCAGTGAGTCCGGGACAGCTAACTATGGCTACACCTTC
TRBJ2-5,TRBD2,few,TRBV6-1,CASGEGGPETQYF,TGTGCCAGCGGGGAGGGAGGGCCGGAGACCCAGTACTTC
TRBJ2-4,.,.,TRBV5-1,CASSPETWKNIQYF,TGCGCCAGCAGCCCCGAGACATGGAAAAACATTCAGTACTTC
TRBJ1-5,.,few,TRBV19,CASSVRNQPQHF,TGTGCCAGTAGTGTTAGGAATCAGCCCCAGCATTTT
TRBJ2-4,TRBD2,few,TRBV6-6,CASSLTPLWRERQEQYF,TGTGCCAGCAGCCTCACCCCTCTGTGGCGGGAGCGACAAGAGCAGTACTTC
TRBJ1-2,.,few,TRBV5-5,CASSLAPGRNNYGYTF,TGTGCCAGCAGCTTGGCCCCTGGACGGAATAACTATGGCTACACCTTC
TRBJ2-1,TRBD2,.,TRBV3-1,CASSLGEGLAFF,TGTGCCAGCAGCCTAGGCGAAGGACTAGCGTTCTTC
TRBJ2-5,TRBD2,few,TRBV4-1,CASSRPGTTQETQYF,TGCGCCAGCAGTCGTCCCGGGACTACCCAAGAGACCCAGTACTTC
TRBJ1-3,.,few,TRBV3-1,CASSQDWANGGNTIYF,TGTGCCAGCAGCCAAGATTGGGCCAACGGGGGAAACACCATATATTTT
TRBJ2-1,TRBD2,many,TRBV20-1,CSASSGGDNEQFF,TGCAGTGCTAGTAGCGGGGGGGACAATGAGCAGTTCTTC
TRBJ2-7,.,few,TRBV29-1,CSVEVNIDEQYF,TGCAGCGTTGAGGTCAACATAGACGAGCAGTACTTC
TRBJ1-2,.,.,TRBV5-1,CASSFRTTGDYGYTF,TGCGCCAGCAGCTTTAGGACTACCGGGGACTATGGCTACACCTTC
TRBJ2-3,.,.,TRBV20-1,CSARERATDTQYF,TGCAGTGCTAGAGAGCGGGCTACAGATACGCAGTATTTT
TRBJ1-6,.,.,TRBV6-5,CASSYQYRPYNSPLHF,TGTGCCAGCAGCTACCAGTACAGGCCTTATAATTCACCCCTCCACTTT
TRBJ1-5,TRBD1,.,TRBV6-1,CASSEGTGARNQPQHF,TGTGCCAGCAGTGAGGGGACAGGGGCAAGAAATCAGCCCCAGCATTTT
TRBJ2-5,.,many,TRBV12-3/TRBV12-4,CASRSAETQYF,TGTGCCAGCAGATCCGCGGAGACCCAGTACTTC
TRBJ1-1,.,few,TRBV3-1,CASSQTQGPNTEAFF,TGTGCCAGCAGCCAGACACAGGGCCCGAACACTGAAGCTTTCTTT